Each of the 10 T cell receptor beta chains below was sequenced from the same sample in a study of blood T cell repertoires in COVID-19. Assay: immunoSEQ multiplex PCR; the TCRdb copy retains only in-frame clones and omits some. The sample contains roughly 39,000 clones, around 91% of which appear only once. Material for sequencing was peripheral blood. The receptor source for this set is a man aged 30-40 years with active or convalescent COVID-19.

The chain couples TRBV12-3 or TRBV12-4 to TRBJ1-5; D call uncertain. The V gene lost 2 bases and the J gene lost 7 bases, with 9 bases spanning the gap. The CDR3 is 13 amino acids. CDR3 sequence reads: CASSLLLGQPQHF. CDR3 nucleotide sequence: TGTGCCAGCAGTTTATTATTGGGCCAGCCCCAGCATTTT.

This chain joins TRBV5-1 and TRBJ2-5; D is unresolved. In germline, CDR1 is SGHRS, CDR2 YFSETQ. V lost 4 bases and J lost 5, with 9 bases in between. The CDR3 consists of 12 residues. The CDR3 loop is CASSEDTETQYF. The CDR3 DNA follows: TGCGCCAGCAGCGAAGACACGGAGACCCAGTACTTC. The full variable domain, its missing parts supplied by reference TRBV5-1 and TRBJ2-5, is KAGVTQTPRYLIKTRGQQVTLSCSPISGHRSVSWYQQTPGQGLQFLFEYFSETQRNKGNFPGRFSGRQFSNSRSEMNVSTLELGDSALYLCASSEDTETQYFGPGTRLLVL.

V usage is TRBV18 and J usage is TRBJ1-1; D is unresolved. CDR1 is KGHSH and CDR2 is LQKENI in the germline V gene. The V end was cut by 3 bases, the J end by 3 bases, with 8 bases between. The CDR3 is 13 amino acids. The CDR3 region has the DNA TGTGCCAGCTCACCCGGGATTGACACTGAAGCTTTCTTT. Protein sequence: CASSPGIDTEAFF. Full variable domain (rest looked up from reference TRBV18 and TRBJ1-1): NAGVMQNPRHLVRRRGQEARLRCSPMKGHSHVYWYRQLPEEGLKFMVYLQKENIIDESGMPKERFSAEFPKEGPSILRIQQVVRGDSAAYFCASSPGIDTEAFFGQGTRLTVV.

This clone showed up just once. The chain is built from TRBV30 and TRBJ1-3; D is uncertain. V lost 4 bases, J lost 3 bases, and 10 bases lay in between. CDR3 length: 13 amino acids. Per germline, CDR1 GTSNPN and CDR2 SVGIG (reference sequence). The CDR3 loop is CAWKRDVGNTIYF. Here the CDR3 DNA reads TGTGCCTGGAAGCGCGACGTTGGAAACACCATATATTTT.

This clone was seen once. The gene calls are TRBV5-1 and TRBJ1-1, with D unresolved. CDR3 length: 13 residues. Germline lookup yields CDR1 SGHRS and CDR2 YFSETQ. The germline V and J ends were trimmed by 6 bases and 0 bases, with 9 bases remaining between them. The CDR3 coding sequence is TGCGCCAGCAAGGAGTTAATGAACACTGAAGCTTTCTTT. This encodes CASKELMNTEAFF.

The V call is TRBV18, the J call TRBJ2-5; 8 positions agree with TRBD1. Per the germline V gene, CDR1 is KGHSH and CDR2 is LQKENI. This CDR3 is 13 amino acids long. V was pared by 4 bases and J by 4 bases, with 2 bases of the junction left unmatched. The CDR3: CASSRQGRETQYF. The CDR3 DNA follows: TGTGCCAGCTCACGACAGGGGAGAGAGACCCAGTACTTC.

The chain couples TRBV11-2 to TRBJ1-3, with D possibly TRBD1 on 5 matching bases. The CDR3 sequence is 15 residues long. The germline V gene encodes CDR1 SGHAT and CDR2 FQNNGV. V gave up 5 bases and J gave up 0 bases, with 11 bases separating them. CDR3 amino acids: CASSPRGASGNTIYF. The CDR3 region has the DNA TGTGCCAGCAGCCCAAGGGGCGCCTCTGGAAACACCATATATTTT. Filled out from reference TRBV11-2 and TRBJ1-3, the complete variable domain reads EAGVAQSPRYKIIEKRQSVAFWCNPISGHATLYWYQQILGQGPKLLIQFQNNGVVDDSQLPKDRFSAERLKGVDSTLKIQPAKLEDSAVYLCASSPRGASGNTIYFGEGSWLTVV.

The table lists this clone with a few counts. The CDR3 protein is CASSFRNRQGTSYGYTF. CDR3 coding DNA: TGTGCCAGCAGCTTCCGTAACCGACAGGGTACATCCTATGGCTACACCTTC. The V call is TRBV5-6, the J call TRBJ1-2, with 7 bases that match TRBD1. This CDR3 is 17 amino acids long. J was trimmed by 4 bases and V by 2 bases; bases with no gene match: 14. In germline, CDR1 is SGHDT, CDR2 YYEEEE.

The chain has TRBV5-1 and TRBJ1-4; TRBD1 agrees at 9 bases. The CDR3 covers 16 residues. CDR1 is SGHRS, CDR2 YFSETQ, per germline. With V trimmed by 0 bases and J by 7 bases, 7 bases remained unmatched. The CDR3, as DNA: TGCGCCAGCAGCTTGGGTGTACAGGGGGCAAGTGAAAAACTGTTTTTT. Protein: CASSLGVQGASEKLFF.

This clone has only one observation. The chain uses TRBV19 and TRBJ2-3, with TRBD1 identical over 7 bases. This CDR3 is 14 amino acids long. The germline V gene encodes CDR1 LNHDA and CDR2 SQIVND (reference sequence). Germline trimming cut 5 bases from V and 5 bases from J; bases unmatched to any gene: 7. The CDR3 region is CASSATGLLDTQYF. The CDR3 coding sequence is TGTGCCAGTAGTGCGACAGGGCTTTTAGATACGCAGTATTTT.